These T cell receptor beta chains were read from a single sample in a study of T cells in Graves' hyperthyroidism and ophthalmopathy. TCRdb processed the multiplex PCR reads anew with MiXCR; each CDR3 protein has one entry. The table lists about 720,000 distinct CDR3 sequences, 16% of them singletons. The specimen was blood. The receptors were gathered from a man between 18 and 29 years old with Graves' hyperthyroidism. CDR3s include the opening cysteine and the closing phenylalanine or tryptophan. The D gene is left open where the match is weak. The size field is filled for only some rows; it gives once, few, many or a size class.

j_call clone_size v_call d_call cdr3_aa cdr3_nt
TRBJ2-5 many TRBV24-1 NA CATSDLQRGSQETQYF TGTGCCACCAGTGATTTGCAAAGGGGGTCCCAAGAGACCCAGTACTTC
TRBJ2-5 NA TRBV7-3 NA CASSYYPGPQETQYF TGTGCCAGCAGCTATTACCCCGGACCCCAAGAGACCCAGTACTTC
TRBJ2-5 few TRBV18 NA CASSPPAASRETQYF TGTGCCAGCTCACCACCCGCGGCTAGCAGAGAGACCCAGTACTTC
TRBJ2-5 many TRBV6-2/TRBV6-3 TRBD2 CASSYLTSGRKYQETQYF TGTGCCAGCAGTTACCTGACTAGCGGGAGGAAGTACCAAGAGACCCAGTACTTC
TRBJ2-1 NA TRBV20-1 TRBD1 CSARGQGGYEQFF TGCAGTGCTAGGGGACAGGGGGGGTATGAGCAGTTCTTC
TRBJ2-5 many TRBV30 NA CAWSPLETQYF TGTGCCTGGAGCCCCCTTGAGACCCAGTACTTC
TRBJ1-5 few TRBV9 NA CASSVSGGENQPQHF TGTGCCAGCAGCGTGTCGGGGGGAGAGAATCAGCCCCAGCATTTT
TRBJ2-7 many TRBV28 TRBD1 CASSLGPWDSSYEQYF TGTGCCAGCAGTTTAGGCCCGTGGGACAGCTCCTACGAGCAGTACTTC
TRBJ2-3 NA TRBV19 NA CASSIGLPGTDTQYF TGTGCCAGTAGTATAGGCTTACCAGGCACAGATACGCAGTATTTT
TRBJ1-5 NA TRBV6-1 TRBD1 CASSDPSGGGNQPQHF TGTGCCAGCAGTGACCCTTCAGGGGGCGGTAATCAGCCCCAGCATTTT
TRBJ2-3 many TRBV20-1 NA CSAREPRGLTQYF TGCAGTGCTAGAGAACCGCGGGGCCTTACGCAGTATTTT
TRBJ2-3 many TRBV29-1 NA CSAGSGRDTQYF TGCAGCGCCGGGTCAGGGAGAGATACGCAGTATTTT
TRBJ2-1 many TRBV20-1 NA CSAQDGNNEQFF TGCAGTGCTCAGGACGGAAACAATGAGCAGTTCTTC
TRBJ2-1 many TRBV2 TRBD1 CASSENPLGQGHNEQFF TGTGCCAGCAGTGAAAACCCACTAGGACAGGGGCACAATGAGCAGTTCTTC
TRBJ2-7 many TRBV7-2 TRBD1 CASSQDRGNYEQYF TGTGCCAGCAGCCAGGACAGGGGGAACTACGAGCAGTACTTC
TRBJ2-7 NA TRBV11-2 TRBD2 CASWGLAGVPGEQYF TGTGCCAGCTGGGGACTAGCGGGAGTCCCGGGCGAGCAGTACTTC
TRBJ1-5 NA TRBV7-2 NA CASSSTTGQPQHF TGTGCCAGCAGCTCCACCACGGGTCAGCCCCAGCATTTT
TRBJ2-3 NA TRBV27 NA CASSYHLRADTQYF TGTGCCAGCAGTTATCATCTCAGGGCAGATACGCAGTATTTT
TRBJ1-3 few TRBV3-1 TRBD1 CASSDRVGGNTIYF TGTGCCAGCAGCGACAGGGTCGGCGGAAACACCATATATTTT
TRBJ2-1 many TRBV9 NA CASSVEGYNEQFF TGTGCCAGCAGCGTAGAAGGGTACAATGAGCAGTTCTTC
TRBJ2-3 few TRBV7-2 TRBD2 CASSIGTSGTSDTQYF TGTGCCAGCAGCATTGGGACTAGCGGCACATCAGATACGCAGTATTTT
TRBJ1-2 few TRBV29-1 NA CSVDEGETHPYGYTF TGCAGCGTTGATGAAGGGGAAACGCATCCCTATGGCTACACCTTC
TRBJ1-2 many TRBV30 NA CAFDSYYGYTF TGTGCCTTCGACAGTTACTATGGCTACACCTTC
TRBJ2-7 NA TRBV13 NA CASSSTATSGEQYF TGTGCCAGCAGCTCCACAGCCACGTCGGGAGAGCAGTACTTC
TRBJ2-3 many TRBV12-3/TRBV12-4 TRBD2 CASSLQAGEVWNTQYF TGTGCCAGCAGTTTACAGGCGGGAGAAGTTTGGAATACGCAGTATTTT
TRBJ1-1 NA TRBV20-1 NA CSARNANTEAFF TGCAGTGCTAGAAACGCTAACACTGAAGCTTTCTTT
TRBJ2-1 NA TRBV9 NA CASSVGSGSTYNEQFF TGTGCCAGCAGCGTAGGAAGCGGTTCCACCTACAATGAGCAGTTCTTC
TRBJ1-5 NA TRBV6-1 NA CASNPIIRNQPQHF TGTGCCAGCAATCCCATCATACGCAATCAGCCCCAGCATTTT
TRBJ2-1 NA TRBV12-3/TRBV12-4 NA CASSVPGREEQFF TGTGCCAGCAGTGTACCCGGTCGGGAAGAGCAGTTCTTC
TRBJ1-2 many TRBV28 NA CASSSRMINYGYTF TGTGCCAGCAGTTCACGGATGATCAACTATGGCTACACCTTC
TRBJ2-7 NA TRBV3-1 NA CASNRIDRSSYEQYF TGTGCCAGCAACCGGATTGACAGGAGCTCCTACGAGCAGTACTTC
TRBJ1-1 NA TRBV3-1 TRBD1 CASSRQGNGYTEAFF TGTGCCAGCAGCAGACAGGGAAACGGTTACACTGAAGCTTTCTTT
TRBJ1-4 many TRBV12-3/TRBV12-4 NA CASSFSSGNEKLFF TGTGCCAGCAGTTTCAGTTCGGGGAATGAAAAACTGTTTTTT
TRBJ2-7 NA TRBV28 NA CASSLRGLVSYEQYF TGTGCCAGCAGTCTAAGGGGACTGGTCTCCTACGAGCAGTACTTC
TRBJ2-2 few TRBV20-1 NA CSANDAGELFF TGCAGTGCTAACGACGCCGGGGAGCTGTTTTTT
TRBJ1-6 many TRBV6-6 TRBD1 CASSYSTGTNNSPLHF TGTGCCAGCAGTTACTCGACAGGGACGAATAATTCACCCCTCCACTTT
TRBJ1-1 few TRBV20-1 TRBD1 CSARDGRGLGTEAFF TGCAGTGCTAGAGATGGGAGGGGGCTTGGCACTGAAGCTTTCTTT
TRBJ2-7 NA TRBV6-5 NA CASSYQRGRGLGAYEQYF TGTGCCAGCAGTTACCAACGTGGTCGGGGGCTTGGGGCCTACGAGCAGTACTTC
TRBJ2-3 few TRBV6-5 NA CASSYSSRSDTQYF TGTGCCAGCAGTTACTCGAGCCGGTCAGATACGCAGTATTTT
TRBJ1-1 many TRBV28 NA CASRKAGARLTAEAFF TGTGCCAGCAGAAAAGCGGGGGCTCGTCTCACCGCTGAAGCTTTCTTT
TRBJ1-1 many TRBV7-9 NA CASSLEDINTEAFF TGTGCCAGCAGCTTAGAAGATATTAACACTGAAGCTTTCTTT
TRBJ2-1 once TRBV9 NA CASSVAGSPRNEQFF TGTGCCAGCAGCGTAGCGGGATCACCAAGGAATGAGCAGTTCTTC
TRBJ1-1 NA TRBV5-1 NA CASSEENTEAFF TGCGCCAGCAGTGAGGAGAACACTGAAGCTTTCTTT
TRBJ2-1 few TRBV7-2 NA CASSFMQGPGNEQFF TGTGCCAGCAGCTTCATGCAGGGCCCTGGAAATGAGCAGTTCTTC
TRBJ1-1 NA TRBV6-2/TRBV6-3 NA CASSYSRAVKNTEAFF TGTGCCAGCAGTTACTCGAGGGCGGTGAAAAACACTGAAGCTTTCTTT
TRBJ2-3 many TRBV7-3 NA CASSFSGTNQDTQYF TGTGCCAGCAGCTTTTCGGGGACAAATCAGGATACGCAGTATTTT
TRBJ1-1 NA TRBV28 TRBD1 CASRDGIGTGSTEAFF TGTGCCAGCAGAGACGGAATCGGGACAGGAAGCACTGAAGCTTTCTTT